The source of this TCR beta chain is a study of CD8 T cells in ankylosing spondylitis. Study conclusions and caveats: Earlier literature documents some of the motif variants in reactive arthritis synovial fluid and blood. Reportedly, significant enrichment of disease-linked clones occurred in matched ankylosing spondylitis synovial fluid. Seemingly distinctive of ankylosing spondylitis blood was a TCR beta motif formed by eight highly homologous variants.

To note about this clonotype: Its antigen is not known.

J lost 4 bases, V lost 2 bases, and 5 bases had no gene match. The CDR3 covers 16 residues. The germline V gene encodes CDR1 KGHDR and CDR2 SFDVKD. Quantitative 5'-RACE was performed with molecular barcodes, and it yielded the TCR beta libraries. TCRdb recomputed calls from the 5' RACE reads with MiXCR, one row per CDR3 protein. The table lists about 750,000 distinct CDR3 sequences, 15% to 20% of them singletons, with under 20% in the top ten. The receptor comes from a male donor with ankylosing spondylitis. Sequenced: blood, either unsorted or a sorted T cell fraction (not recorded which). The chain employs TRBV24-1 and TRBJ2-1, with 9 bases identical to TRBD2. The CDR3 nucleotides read TGTGCCACCAGTGATTACGGTACTAGCGGGTACAATGAGCAGTTCTTC. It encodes CATSDYGTSGYNEQFF.